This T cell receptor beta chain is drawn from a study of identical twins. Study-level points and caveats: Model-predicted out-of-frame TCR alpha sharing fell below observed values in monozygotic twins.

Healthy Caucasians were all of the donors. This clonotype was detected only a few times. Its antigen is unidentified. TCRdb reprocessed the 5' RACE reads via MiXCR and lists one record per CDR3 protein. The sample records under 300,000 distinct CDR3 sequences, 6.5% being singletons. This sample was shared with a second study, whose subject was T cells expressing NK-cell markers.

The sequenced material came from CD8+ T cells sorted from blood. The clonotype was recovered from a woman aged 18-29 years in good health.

The DNA of the CDR3 is TGTGCCAGCAGCCAAGAGTACGGTAATCAGCCCCAGCATTTT. Its translation: CASSQEYGNQPQHF. The genes are TRBV3-1 and TRBJ1-5; D gene unclear. V dropped 0 bases and J dropped 4 bases, with 7 bases sitting between them. CDR3 length: 14 residues. Germline V gene lookup returns CDR1 LGHDT and CDR2 YNNKEL (reference sequence). Full variable domain (remainder filled in from reference TRBV3-1 and TRBJ1-5): DTAVSQTPKYLVTQMGNDKSIKCEQNLGHDTMYWYKQDSKKFLKIMFSYNNKELIINETVPNRFSPKSPDKAHLNLHINSLELGDSAVYFCASSQEYGNQPQHFGDGTRLSIL.